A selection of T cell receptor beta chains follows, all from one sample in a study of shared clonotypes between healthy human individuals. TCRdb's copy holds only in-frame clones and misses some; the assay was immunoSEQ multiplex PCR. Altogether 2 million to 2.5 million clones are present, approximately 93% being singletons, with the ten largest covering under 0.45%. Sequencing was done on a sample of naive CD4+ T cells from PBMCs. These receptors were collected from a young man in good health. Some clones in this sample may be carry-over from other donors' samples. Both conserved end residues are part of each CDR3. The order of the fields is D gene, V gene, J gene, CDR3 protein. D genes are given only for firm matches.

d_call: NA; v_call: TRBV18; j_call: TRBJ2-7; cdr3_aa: CASSRTDSYEQYF
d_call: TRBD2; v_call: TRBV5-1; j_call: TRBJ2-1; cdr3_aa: CASSDTGTSFFSYNEQFF
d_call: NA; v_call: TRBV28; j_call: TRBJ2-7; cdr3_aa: CARSNIRAAEQYF
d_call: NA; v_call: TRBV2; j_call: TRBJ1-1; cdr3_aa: CASSEARNTEAFF
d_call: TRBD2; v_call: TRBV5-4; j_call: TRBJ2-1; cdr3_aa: CASSPGTSGSMDEQFF
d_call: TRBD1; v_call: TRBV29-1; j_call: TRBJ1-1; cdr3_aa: CSAGHRGPEAFF
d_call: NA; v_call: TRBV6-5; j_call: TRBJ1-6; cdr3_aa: CASSTVGQGSSPLHF
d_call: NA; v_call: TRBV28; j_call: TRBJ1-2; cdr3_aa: CASSSDRYYGYTF
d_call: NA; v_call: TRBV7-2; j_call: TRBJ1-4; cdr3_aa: CASSLFGLGTGANEKLFF
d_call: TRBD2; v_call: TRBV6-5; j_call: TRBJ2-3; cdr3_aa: CASTLGGDVTDTQYF
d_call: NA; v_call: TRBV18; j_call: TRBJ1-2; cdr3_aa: CASSPGPIYGYTF
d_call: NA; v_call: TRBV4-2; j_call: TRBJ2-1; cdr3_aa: CASSQESTTEGRNEQFF
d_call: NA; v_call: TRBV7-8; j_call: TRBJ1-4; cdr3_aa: CASSRAESNEKLFF
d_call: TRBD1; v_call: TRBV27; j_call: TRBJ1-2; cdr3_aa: CASSWRTGQNYGYTF
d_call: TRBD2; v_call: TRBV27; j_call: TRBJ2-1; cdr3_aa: CASSPTFGGGNYNEQFF
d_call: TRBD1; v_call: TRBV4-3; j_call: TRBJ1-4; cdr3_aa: CASSQDAGTGYEKLFF
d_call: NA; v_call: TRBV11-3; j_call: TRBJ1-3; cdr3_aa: CASSLAPSGNTIYF
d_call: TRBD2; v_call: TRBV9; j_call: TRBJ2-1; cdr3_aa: CASSVVAGGWNEQFF
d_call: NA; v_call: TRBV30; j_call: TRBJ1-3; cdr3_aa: CAWSVGAAAGNTIYF
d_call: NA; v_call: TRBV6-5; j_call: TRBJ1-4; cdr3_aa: CASRGPVGRGEKLFF
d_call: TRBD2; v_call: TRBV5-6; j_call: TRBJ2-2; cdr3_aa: CASSFLQTLASGELFF
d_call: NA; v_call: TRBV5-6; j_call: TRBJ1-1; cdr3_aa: CASSFGTDTEAFF
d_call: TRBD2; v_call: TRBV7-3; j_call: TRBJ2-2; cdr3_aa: CASSLQTSGNTGELFF
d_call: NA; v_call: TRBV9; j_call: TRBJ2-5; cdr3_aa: CASSVGGSEETQYF
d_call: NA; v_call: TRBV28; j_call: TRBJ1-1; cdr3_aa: CASSLAREQLVITRTEAFF
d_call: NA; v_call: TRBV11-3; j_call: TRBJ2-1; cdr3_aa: CASSSGVGEQFF
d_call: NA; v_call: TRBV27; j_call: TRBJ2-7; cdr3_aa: CASSTLWNYEQYF
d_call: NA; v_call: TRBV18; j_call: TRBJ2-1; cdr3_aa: CASSPRLSDAGHKNHNEQFF
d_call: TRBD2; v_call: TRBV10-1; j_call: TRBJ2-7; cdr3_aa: CASILAGVAYEQYF
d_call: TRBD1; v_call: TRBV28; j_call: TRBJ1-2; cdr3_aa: CASSLTDPNRDSHYGYTF
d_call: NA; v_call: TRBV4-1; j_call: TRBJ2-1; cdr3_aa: CASSTVADEQFF
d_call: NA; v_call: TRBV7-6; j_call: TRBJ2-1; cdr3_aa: CASSHRGYNEQFF
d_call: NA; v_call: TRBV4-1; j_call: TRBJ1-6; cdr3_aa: CASSKGNSPLHF
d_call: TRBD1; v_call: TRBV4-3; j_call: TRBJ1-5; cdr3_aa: CASSPPRRDRGLLGNQPQHF
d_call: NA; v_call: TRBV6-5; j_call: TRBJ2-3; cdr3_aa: CASSPYSWSTDTQYF
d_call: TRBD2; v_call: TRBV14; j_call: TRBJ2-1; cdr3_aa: CASSLAGPYNEQFF
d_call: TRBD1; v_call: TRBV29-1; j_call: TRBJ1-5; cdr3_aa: CSVSGTADPNQPQHF
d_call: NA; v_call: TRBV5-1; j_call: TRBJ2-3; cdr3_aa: CASSLGGWVRTDTQYF
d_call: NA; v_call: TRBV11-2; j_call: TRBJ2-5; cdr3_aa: CASSLVRETQYF
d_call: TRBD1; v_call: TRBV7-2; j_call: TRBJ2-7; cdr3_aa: CASSPQGQGTAYEQYF
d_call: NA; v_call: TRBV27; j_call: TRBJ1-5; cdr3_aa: CASSFMAPNQPQHF
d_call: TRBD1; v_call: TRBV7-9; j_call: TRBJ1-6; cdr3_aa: CASSLGQGAKNSPLHF